The clone carrying this T cell receptor (beta chain) appeared many times. This record belongs to a study of molecular identifiers for immune sequencing clone quantification. V shed 4 bases and J shed 3 bases, with 15 bases lying between them. The germline V gene encodes CDR1 SGHTA and CDR2 FQGNSA. The CDR3 consists of 15 residues. TCRdb re-called the PCR reads with MiXCR, one entry per CDR3 protein. The repertoire holds just under 650,000 distinct CDR3 sequences, with 20% as singletons. The chain is built from TRBV7-2 and TRBJ2-5; D may match TRBD1 or TRBD2 (6 bases each). The specimen sequenced was naive CD8+ T cells from blood, with Jurkat cell RNA spiked in. Specified subset: FACS-sorted CD8+CD4-CCR7+CD45RA+ naive T cells. The TCR originated in a human donor in good health. Some libraries in this study had Jurkat cell RNA spiked in. The CDR3 DNA sequence: TGTGCCAGCAGCTCCCCGGGGGCCGGCGAAGAGACCCAGTACTTC. Translation gives CASSSPGAGEETQYF.